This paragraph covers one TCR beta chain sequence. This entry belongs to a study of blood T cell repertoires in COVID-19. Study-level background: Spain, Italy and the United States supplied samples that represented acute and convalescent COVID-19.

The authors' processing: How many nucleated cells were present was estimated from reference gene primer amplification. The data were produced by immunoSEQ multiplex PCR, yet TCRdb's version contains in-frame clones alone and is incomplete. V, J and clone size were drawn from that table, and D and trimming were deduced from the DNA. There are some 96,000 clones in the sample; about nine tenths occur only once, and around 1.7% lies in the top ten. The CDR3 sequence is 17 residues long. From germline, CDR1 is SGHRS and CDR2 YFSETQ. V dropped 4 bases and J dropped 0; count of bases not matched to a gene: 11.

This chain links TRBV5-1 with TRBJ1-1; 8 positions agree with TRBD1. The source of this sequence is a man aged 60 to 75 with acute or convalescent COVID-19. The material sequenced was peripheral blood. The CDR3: CASSPGSGGRMNTEAFF. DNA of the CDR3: TGCGCCAGCAGCCCCGGGTCAGGGGGCCGCATGAACACTGAAGCTTTCTTT.